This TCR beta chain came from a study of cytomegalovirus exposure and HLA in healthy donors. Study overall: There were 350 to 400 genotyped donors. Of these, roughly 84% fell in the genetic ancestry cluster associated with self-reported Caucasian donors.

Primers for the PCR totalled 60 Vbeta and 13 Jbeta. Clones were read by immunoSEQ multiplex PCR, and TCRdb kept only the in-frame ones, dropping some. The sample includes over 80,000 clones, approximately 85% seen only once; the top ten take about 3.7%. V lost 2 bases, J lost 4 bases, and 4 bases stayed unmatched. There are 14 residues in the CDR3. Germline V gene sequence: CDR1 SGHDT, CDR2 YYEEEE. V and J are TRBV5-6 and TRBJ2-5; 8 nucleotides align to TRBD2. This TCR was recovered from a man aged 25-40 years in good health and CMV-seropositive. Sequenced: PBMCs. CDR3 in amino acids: CASSFGTSGETQYF. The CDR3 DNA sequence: TGTGCCAGCAGCTTCGGGACTAGTGGAGAGACCCAGTACTTC.